The 14 T cell receptor beta chains reported below all come from one sample, sequenced in a study of shared clonotypes between healthy human individuals. The naive CD8 fraction comprised CD45RO-negative cells positively selected for CCR7 and excluded terminally differentiated effector memory CD45RA+ cells. The data were produced by immunoSEQ multiplex PCR, yet TCRdb's version contains in-frame clones alone and is incomplete. The sample has around 2,000,000 clones, approximately 95% seen once; the top ten hold about 1.1%. Material: naive CD8+ T cells sorted from blood. All receptors come from a man between 18 and 35 years old in good health.

The gene calls are TRBV6-1 and TRBJ2-7, with TRBD1 as a possible D gene (5 bases). This CDR3 is 15 amino acids long. Germline V gene sequence: CDR1 MNHNS, CDR2 SASEGT. V was shortened by 1 base and J by 4 bases, with 14 bases between the two germline ends. The chain's CDR3 is CASSEGMDTSYEQYF. In DNA, the CDR3 is TGTGCCAGCAGTGAAGGAATGGACACCAGTTACGAGCAGTACTTC.

This rearrangement joins TRBV13 to TRBJ1-4; 11 bases line up with TRBD1. Unmatched junction bases numbered 10, after V lost 5 bases and J lost 8 bases. CDR3 length equals 16 residues. Germline CDR1 and CDR2: PRHDT and FYEKMQ (reference sequence). CDR3 in amino acids: CASSPGTGGWKEKLFF. In DNA, the CDR3 is TGTGCCAGCAGCCCTGGGACAGGGGGTTGGAAAGAAAAACTGTTTTTT.

The chain's CDR3 is CASSTRQGSYEQYF. The CDR3 coding sequence is TGTGCCAGCAGCACCCGACAGGGCTCCTACGAGCAGTACTTC. The chain links TRBV5-6 to TRBJ2-7, with TRBD1 matching 7 bases. The germline CDR1 and CDR2 sequences are SGHDT and YYEEEE. Trimming removed 4 bases from V and 0 bases from J; junction bases left unmatched: 4. CDR3 length: 14 residues.

The J gene is TRBJ1-6, the V gene TRBV7-9, with D possibly being TRBD1 (5 bases). The V gene lost 0 bases and the J gene lost 9 bases, with 12 bases spanning the gap. CDR1 and CDR2 from the germline V gene are SEHNR and FQNEAQ (reference sequence). This CDR3 comprises 15 residues. In DNA form, the CDR3 reads TGTGCCAGCAGCTTAGCGGGGACCCCGCGTTCACCCCTCCACTTT. Amino acid sequence: CASSLAGTPRSPLHF.

The chain joins TRBV10-2 to TRBJ2-7; 12 positions match TRBD1. Germline values: CDR1 WSHSY, CDR2 SAAADI. CDR3 length: 14 residues. The J segment lost 6 bases and the V segment lost 5 bases, leaving 5 bases of the junction unmatched. The CDR3 here is CASSIGTGGFEQYF. The CDR3 DNA is TGCGCCAGCAGTATTGGGACAGGGGGCTTCGAGCAGTACTTC.

V and J are TRBV5-4 and TRBJ2-7; D might be TRBD2 (6 bases). Germline V gene data show CDR1 as SGHNT and CDR2 as YYREEE (reference sequence). Trimming removed 4 bases from V and 1 base from J, with 15 bases in between. This CDR3 spans 15 amino acids. The CDR3 coding sequence is TGTGCCAGCAGCCACCTCGGCGGGGAGTCCTACGAGCAGTACTTC. The encoded protein is CASSHLGGESYEQYF.

This clone was picked up one time. The V and J genes are TRBV2 and TRBJ2-7; 11 positions agree with TRBD2. CDR1 and CDR2 from the germline V gene are SNHLY and FYNNEI. V shed 6 bases and J 4 bases; nucleotides not matched to a gene: 8. This CDR3 has 15 residues. The chain's CDR3 is CASSPTTSGGYEQYF. The CDR3 DNA sequence: TGTGCCAGCAGCCCCACCACTAGCGGGGGATACGAGCAGTACTTC.

This sequence joins TRBV7-9 and TRBJ2-3; TRBD2 agrees at 11 bases. V shed 2 bases, J shed 0 bases, and the junction held 4 bases outside the gene matches. The CDR3 is 17 residues long. Per germline, CDR1 SEHNR and CDR2 FQNEAQ (reference sequence). CDR3 in DNA: TGTGCCAGCAGCTTAACTAGCGGGGGATCTAGCACAGATACGCAGTATTTT. Translated: CASSLTSGGSSTDTQYF.

The chain joins TRBV21-1 to TRBJ2-5; whether TRBD1, the table's D call, matches the DNA was not checked. TRBV21-1 is assigned pseudogene status. This CDR3 is built from 15 residues. In DNA, the CDR3 is TGTGCCAGCAGCAAAGAGCCTAGACAGCAAGAGACCCAGTACTTC. It is translated as CASSKEPRQQETQYF.

The chain joins TRBV19 to TRBJ2-1, with D unresolved. The CDR3 consists of 16 residues. Germline V gene sequence: CDR1 LNHDA, CDR2 SQIVND (reference sequence). V was cut by 5 bases and J by 3 bases, with 17 bases left in between. CDR3 sequence (DNA): TGTGCCAGTAGTCCATATCAAGGTAACGTCTACAATGAGCAGTTCTTC. As protein: CASSPYQGNVYNEQFF.

V usage is TRBV29-1 and J usage is TRBJ2-5; 9 positions agree with TRBD2. V lost 5 bases and J lost 5; bases outside the gene matches: 3. This CDR3 has 12 residues. Germline V lookup: CDR1 SQVTM, CDR2 ANQGSEA. The CDR3 coding sequence is TGCAGCGTTCCTCTAGCGGGGGAGACCCAGTACTTC. It yields the protein CSVPLAGETQYF.

This chain connects TRBV2 to TRBJ2-5; 10 bases are shared with TRBD2. The germline V gene encodes CDR1 SNHLY and CDR2 FYNNEI. The CDR3 has 17 residues. With V trimmed by 3 bases and J by 5 bases, 12 bases remained unmatched. The CDR3 sequence: CASSELSQRGGLETQYF. The CDR3 DNA sequence: TGTGCCAGCAGTGAGTTGTCCCAGCGGGGGGGCCTGGAGACCCAGTACTTC.

The table lists this clone with a count of one. The rearrangement links TRBV6-1 to TRBJ1-1; D unclear. Germline assignment: CDR1 MNHNS and CDR2 SASEGT. CDR3 length equals 15 residues. The germline V and J ends were trimmed by 1 base and 5 bases, with 14 bases remaining between them. CDR3 sequence reads: CASSEVKGMETEAFF. CDR3 sequence (DNA): TGTGCCAGCAGTGAAGTGAAGGGAATGGAAACTGAAGCTTTCTTT.

CDR3 in amino acids: CASSQGTSGGDPHTQYF. Written as DNA, the CDR3 is TGCGCCAGCAGTCAAGGGACTAGCGGGGGGGATCCACATACGCAGTATTTT. V is TRBV10-2 and J is TRBJ2-3, with TRBD2 identical over 16 bases. The CDR3 sequence is 17 residues long. Trimming removed 5 bases from V and 7 bases from J; junction bases left unmatched: 9. Germline assignment: CDR1 WSHSY and CDR2 SAAADI.